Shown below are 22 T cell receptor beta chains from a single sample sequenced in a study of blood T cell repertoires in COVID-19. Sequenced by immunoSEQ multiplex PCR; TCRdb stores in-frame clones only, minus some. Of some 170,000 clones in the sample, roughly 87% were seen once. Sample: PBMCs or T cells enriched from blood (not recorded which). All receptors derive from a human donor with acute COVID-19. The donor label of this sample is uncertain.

CDR3 DNA sequence: TGTGCCAGCAGCTCGTCTCCGGGGGGTGGTAAATCCTACGAGCAGTACTTC. It specifies CASSSSPGGGKSYEQYF. The V call is TRBV7-9, the J call TRBJ2-7; 7 bases are shared with TRBD2. The CDR3 covers 17 residues. Looked up from germline, CDR1 is SEHNR and CDR2 is FQNEAQ (reference sequence). The junction had 13 bases not matched to a gene; V was cut back by 4 bases and J by 1 base.

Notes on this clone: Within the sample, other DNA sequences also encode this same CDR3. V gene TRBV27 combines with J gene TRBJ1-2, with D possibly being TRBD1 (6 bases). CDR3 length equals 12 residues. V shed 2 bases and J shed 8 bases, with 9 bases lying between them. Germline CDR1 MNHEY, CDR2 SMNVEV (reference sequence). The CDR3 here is CASSLAGDGYTF. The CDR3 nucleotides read TGTGCCAGCAGTTTAGCAGGGGACGGCTACACCTTC.

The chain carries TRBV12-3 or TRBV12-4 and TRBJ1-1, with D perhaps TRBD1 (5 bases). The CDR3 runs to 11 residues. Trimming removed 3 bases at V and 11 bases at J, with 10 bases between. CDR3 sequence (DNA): TGTGCCAGCAGTTTTGGGGCGGCGGCTTTCTTT. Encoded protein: CASSFGAAAFF.

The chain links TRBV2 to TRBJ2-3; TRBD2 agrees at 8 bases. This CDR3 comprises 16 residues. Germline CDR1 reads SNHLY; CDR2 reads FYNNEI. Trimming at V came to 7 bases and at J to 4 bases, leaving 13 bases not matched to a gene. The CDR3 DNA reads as TGTGCCAGCATCCCCTACCCCAGCGGGGGAGCAGATACGCAGTATTTT. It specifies CASIPYPSGGADTQYF. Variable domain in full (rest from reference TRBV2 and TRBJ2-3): EPEVTQTPSHQVTQMGQEVILRCVPISNHLYFYWYRQILGQKVEFLVSFYNNEISEKSEIFDDQFSVERPDGSNFTLKIRSTKLEDSAMYFCASIPYPSGGADTQYFGPGTRLTVL.

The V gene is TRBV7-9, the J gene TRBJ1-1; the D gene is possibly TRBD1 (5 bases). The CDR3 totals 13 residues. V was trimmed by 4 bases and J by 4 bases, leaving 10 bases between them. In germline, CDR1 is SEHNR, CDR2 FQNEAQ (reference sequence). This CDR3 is CASSYRISTEAFF. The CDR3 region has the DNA TGTGCCAGCAGCTACAGGATTTCCACTGAAGCTTTCTTT.

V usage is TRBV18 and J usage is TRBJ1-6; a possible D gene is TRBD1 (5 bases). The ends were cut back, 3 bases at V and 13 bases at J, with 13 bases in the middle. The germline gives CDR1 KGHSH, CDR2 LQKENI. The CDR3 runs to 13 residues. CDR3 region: CASSPSDSRPLHF. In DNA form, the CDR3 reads TGTGCCAGCTCACCCTCCGACAGCCGCCCCCTCCACTTT.

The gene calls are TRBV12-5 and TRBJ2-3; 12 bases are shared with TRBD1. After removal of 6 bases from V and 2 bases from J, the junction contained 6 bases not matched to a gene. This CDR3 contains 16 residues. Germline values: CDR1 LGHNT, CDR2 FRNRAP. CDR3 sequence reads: CASGQRDRGPTDTQYF. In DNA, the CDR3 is TGTGCTAGTGGCCAACGGGACAGGGGGCCCACAGATACGCAGTATTTT.

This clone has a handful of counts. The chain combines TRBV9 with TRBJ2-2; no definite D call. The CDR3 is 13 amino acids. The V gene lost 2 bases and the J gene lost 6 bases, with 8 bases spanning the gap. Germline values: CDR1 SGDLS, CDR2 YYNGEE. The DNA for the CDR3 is TGTGCCAGCAGCGTCCTGTTCTCCGGGGAGCTGTTTTTT. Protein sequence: CASSVLFSGELFF.

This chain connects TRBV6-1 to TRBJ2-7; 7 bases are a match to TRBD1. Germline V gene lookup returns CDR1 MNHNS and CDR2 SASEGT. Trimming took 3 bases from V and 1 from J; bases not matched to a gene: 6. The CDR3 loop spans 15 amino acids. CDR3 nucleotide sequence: TGTGCCAGCAGTGACCGGGACAGAGGTTCCTACGAGCAGTACTTC. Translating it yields CASSDRDRGSYEQYF.

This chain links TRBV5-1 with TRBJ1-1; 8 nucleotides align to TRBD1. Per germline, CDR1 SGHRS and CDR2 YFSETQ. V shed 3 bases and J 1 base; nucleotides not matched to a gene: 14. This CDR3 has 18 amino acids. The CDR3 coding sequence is TGCGCCAGCAGCTCCTTGGTTACAGGGGGTTATTCGAACACTGAAGCTTTCTTT. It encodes CASSSLVTGGYSNTEAFF.

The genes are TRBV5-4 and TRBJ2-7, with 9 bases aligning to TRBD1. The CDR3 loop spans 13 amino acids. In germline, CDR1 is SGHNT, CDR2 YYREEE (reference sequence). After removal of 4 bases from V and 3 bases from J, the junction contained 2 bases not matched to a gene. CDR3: CASSRGQGYEQYF. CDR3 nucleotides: TGTGCCAGCAGCCGGGGACAGGGCTACGAGCAGTACTTC.

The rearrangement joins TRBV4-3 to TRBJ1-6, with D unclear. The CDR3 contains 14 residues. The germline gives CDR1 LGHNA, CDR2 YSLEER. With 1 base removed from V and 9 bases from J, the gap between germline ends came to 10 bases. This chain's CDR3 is CASSQGAGISPLHF. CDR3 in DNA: TGCGCCAGCAGCCAAGGGGCAGGTATTTCACCCCTCCACTTT.

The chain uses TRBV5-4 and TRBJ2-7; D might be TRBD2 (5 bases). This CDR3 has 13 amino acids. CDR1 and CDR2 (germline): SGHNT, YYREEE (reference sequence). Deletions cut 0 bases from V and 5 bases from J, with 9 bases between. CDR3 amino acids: CASSLVSGNEQYF. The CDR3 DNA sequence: TGTGCCAGCAGCTTGGTGTCGGGGAACGAGCAGTACTTC.

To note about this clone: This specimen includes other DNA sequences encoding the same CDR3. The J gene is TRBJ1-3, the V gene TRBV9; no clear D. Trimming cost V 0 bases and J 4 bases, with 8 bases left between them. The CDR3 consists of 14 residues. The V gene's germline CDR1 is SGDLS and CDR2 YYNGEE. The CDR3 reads CASSVAPGGNTIYF. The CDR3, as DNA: TGTGCCAGCAGCGTAGCCCCGGGGGGAAACACCATATATTTT.

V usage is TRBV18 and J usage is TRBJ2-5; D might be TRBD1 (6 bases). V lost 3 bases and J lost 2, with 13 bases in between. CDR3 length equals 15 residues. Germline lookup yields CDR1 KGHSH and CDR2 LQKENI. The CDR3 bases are TGTGCCAGCTCACCGGGAGCTACAGGGCAAGAGACCCAGTACTTC. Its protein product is CASSPGATGQETQYF.

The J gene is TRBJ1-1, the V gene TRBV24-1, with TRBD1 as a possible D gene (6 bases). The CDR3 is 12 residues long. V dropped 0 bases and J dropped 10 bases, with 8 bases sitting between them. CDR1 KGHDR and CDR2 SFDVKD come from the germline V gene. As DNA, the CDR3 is TGTGCCACCAGTGATTTGCAGGGGTCAGCTTTCTTT. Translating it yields CATSDLQGSAFF.

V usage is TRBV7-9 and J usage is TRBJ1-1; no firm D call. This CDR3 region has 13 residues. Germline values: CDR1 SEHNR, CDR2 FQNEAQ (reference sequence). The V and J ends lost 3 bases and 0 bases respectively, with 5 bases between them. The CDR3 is CASSFQLNTEAFF. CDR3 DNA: TGTGCCAGCAGCTTCCAATTGAACACTGAAGCTTTCTTT.

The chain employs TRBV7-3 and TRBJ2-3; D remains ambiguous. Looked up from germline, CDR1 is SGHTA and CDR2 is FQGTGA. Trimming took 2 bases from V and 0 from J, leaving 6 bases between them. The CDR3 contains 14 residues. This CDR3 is CASSLGPSTDTQYF. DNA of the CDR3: TGTGCCAGCAGCTTAGGGCCTAGCACAGATACGCAGTATTTT.

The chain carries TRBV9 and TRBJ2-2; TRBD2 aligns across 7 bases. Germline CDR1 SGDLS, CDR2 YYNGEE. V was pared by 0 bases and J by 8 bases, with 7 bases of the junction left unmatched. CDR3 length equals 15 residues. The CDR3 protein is CASSVAGAGRGELFF. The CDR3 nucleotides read TGTGCCAGCAGCGTAGCTGGAGCGGGACGGGGGGAGCTGTTTTTT.

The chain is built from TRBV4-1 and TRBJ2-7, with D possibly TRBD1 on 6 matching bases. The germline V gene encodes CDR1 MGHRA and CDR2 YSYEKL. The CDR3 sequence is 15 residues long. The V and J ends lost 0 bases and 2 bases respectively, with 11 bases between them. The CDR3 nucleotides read TGCGCCAGCAGCCAAGATGTCGACAGGCCCTACGAGCAGTACTTC. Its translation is CASSQDVDRPYEQYF.

CDR3 sequence reads: CASSSGEGPRALEAFF. The CDR3 nucleotides read TGTGCCAGCAGTTCGGGGGAGGGGCCCCGGGCTCTCGAAGCTTTCTTT. The chain uses TRBV6-5 and TRBJ1-1; D is possibly TRBD1 (5 bases). V lost 4 bases and J 8 bases, leaving 23 bases between the germline ends. CDR3 size: 16 residues. CDR1 is MNHEY, CDR2 SVGAGI, per germline.

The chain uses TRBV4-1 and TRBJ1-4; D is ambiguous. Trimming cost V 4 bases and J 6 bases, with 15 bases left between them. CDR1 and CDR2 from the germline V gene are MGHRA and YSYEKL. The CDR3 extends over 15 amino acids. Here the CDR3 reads CASSLGRLTYEKLFF. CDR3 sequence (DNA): TGCGCCAGCAGCCTAGGGAGGCTAACGTATGAAAAACTGTTTTTT.